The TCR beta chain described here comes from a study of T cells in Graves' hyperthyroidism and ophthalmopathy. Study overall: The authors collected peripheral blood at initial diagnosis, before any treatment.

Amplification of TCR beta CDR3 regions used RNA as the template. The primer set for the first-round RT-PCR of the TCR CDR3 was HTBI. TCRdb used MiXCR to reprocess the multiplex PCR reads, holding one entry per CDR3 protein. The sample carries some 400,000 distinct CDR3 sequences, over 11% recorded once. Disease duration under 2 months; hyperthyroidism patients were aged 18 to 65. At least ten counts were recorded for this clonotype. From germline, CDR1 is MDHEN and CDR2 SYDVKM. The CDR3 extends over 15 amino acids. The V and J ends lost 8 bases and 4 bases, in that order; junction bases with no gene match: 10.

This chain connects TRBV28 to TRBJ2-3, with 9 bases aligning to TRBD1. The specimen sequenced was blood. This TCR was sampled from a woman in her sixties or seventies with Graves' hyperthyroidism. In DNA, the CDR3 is TGTGCCAGCCCTCCGGGACAGGGTTCGCCAGATACGCAGTATTTT. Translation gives CASPPGQGSPDTQYF. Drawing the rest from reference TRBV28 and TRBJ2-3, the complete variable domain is DVKVTQSSRYLVKRTGEKVFLECVQDMDHENMFWYRQDPGLGLRLIYFSYDVKMKEKGDIPEGYSVSREKKERFSLILESASTNQTSMYLCASPPGQGSPDTQYFGPGTRLTVL.